The TCR beta chain under discussion was sequenced for a study of blood T cell repertoires in COVID-19. In the study overall: In each case, the material was cDNA or gDNA derived from T cells, B-cell-depleted T cells, or PBMCs.

The CDR3 is made up of 16 amino acids. CDR1 SGHTA and CDR2 FQGNSA come from the germline V gene. Trimming took 2 bases from V and 4 from J, leaving 15 bases between them. Sequenced by immunoSEQ multiplex PCR; TCRdb stores in-frame clones only, minus some. The sample holds about 140,000 clones, 85% to 90% seen once. The specimen sequenced was peripheral blood. This chain links TRBV7-2 with TRBJ1-5, with D maybe TRBD1 (6 bases). This TCR came from a woman aged 60-75 years with acute or convalescent COVID-19. The CDR3 sequence: CASSLSSRGGNQPQHF. CDR3 DNA: TGTGCCAGCAGCTTAAGCAGTCGAGGGGGAAATCAGCCCCAGCATTTT.